This paragraph covers one TCR beta chain sequence. This record comes from a study of T cell changes during pregnancy in multiple sclerosis. Clones were sequenced by immunoSEQ multiplex PCR, and TCRdb holds only the in-frame ones, with some missing. The sample holds about 98,000 clones; just over 90% are singletons and the top ten take roughly 2.3%. The clonotype originates from a female donor in good health, enrolled as a control in a pregnancy study. Sequenced material: peripheral blood, taken after pregnancy.

The CDR3: CASSDYSEAFF. The CDR3 region has the DNA TGTGCCAGCAGTGATTATAGTGAAGCTTTCTTT. This sequence joins TRBV2 and TRBJ1-1; D not resolved. Trimming stripped 3 bases from V and 7 bases from J, with 6 bases between. Germline V gene data show CDR1 as SNHLY and CDR2 as FYNNEI. The CDR3 sequence is 11 residues long.